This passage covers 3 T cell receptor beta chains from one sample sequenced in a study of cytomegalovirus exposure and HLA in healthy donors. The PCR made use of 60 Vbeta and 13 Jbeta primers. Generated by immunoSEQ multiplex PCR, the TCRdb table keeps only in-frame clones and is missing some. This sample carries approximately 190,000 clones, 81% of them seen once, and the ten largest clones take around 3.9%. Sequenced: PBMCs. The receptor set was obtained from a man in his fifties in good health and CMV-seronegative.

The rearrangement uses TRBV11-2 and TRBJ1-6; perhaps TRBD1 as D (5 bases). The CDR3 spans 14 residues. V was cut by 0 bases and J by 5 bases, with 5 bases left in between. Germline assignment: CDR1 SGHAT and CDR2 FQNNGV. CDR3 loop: CASSLDRDNSPLHF. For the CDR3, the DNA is TGTGCCAGCAGCTTAGACAGGGATAATTCACCCCTCCACTTT.

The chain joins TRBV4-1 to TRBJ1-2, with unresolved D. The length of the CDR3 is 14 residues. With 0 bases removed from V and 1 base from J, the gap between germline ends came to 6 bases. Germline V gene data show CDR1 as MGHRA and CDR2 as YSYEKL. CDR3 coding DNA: TGCGCCAGCAGCCAAGACCGCAGTAACTATGGCTACACCTTC. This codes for CASSQDRSNYGYTF.

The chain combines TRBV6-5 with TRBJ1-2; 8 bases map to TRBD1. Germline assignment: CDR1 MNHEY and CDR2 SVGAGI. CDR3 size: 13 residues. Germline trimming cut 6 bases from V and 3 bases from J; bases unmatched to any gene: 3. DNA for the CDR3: TGTGCCAGCAGCCGGGGACAGGACTATGGCTACACCTTC. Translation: CASSRGQDYGYTF.